This T cell receptor (beta chain) stems from a study of blood T cell repertoires in COVID-19. Trimming took 3 bases from V and 0 from J; bases not matched to a gene: 4. The length of the CDR3 is 15 residues. Germline CDR1 reads SGHDN; CDR2 reads FVKESK. Profiled with immunoSEQ multiplex PCR; TCRdb holds only in-frame clones, not every one. This table has fewer than 70,000 clones, 80% to 90% appearing once. Source material: peripheral blood. The sequence derives from a human donor in a cohort sampled during active COVID-19. The J gene is TRBJ2-5, the V gene TRBV14, with TRBD1 matching over 7 bases. The chain's CDR3 is CASSHQQGHQETQYF. CDR3 in DNA: TGTGCCAGCAGCCACCAACAGGGGCACCAAGAGACCCAGTACTTC.